A single TCR beta chain is shown here with its context. It was CD45RO-negative cells, positively selected for CCR7, that made up naive CD8 cells, with terminally differentiated effector memory CD45RA+ cells excluded. The data derive from a study of shared clonotypes between healthy human individuals. Study overall: Plates per donor: three CD4 naive, three CD4 memory, two CD8 naive, one CD8 memory.

V was trimmed by 1 base and J by 2 bases, leaving 12 bases between them. This CDR3 comprises 17 residues. Per the germline V gene, CDR1 is SEHNR and CDR2 is FQNEAQ (reference sequence). Repertoires were generated with immunoSEQ multiplex PCR, while TCRdb's copy carries only in-frame clones and drops some. The data show about 2,200,000 clones, with roughly 91% seen just once and 1.5% to 2% held by the top ten. The V call is TRBV7-9, the J call TRBJ2-6; TRBD1 or TRBD2 may be the D gene (6 bases each). Sample: naive CD8+ T cells from PBMCs. The clonotype was recovered from a man in his late teens or twenties in good health. Some clones in this sample may be carry-over from other donors' samples. In DNA form, the CDR3 reads TGTGCCAGCAGCTTAGATCCCGGGGGCGCTGGGGCCAACGTCCTGACTTTC. This codes for CASSLDPGGAGANVLTF.